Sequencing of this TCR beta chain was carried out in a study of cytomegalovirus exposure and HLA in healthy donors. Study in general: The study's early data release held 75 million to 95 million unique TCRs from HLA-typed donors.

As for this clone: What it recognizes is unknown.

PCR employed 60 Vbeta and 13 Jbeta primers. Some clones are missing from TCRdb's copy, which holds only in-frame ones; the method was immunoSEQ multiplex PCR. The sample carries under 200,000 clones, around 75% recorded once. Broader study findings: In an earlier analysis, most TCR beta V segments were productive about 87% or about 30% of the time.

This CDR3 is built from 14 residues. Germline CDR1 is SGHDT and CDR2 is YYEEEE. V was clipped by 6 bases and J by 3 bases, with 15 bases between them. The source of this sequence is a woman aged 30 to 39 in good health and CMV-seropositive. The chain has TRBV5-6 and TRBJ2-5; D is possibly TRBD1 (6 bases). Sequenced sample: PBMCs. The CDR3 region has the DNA TGTGCCAGCACCTGGGGGCAGGGGAAAGAGACCCAGTACTTC. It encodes CASTWGQGKETQYF.